This is a list of T cell receptor beta chains from one sample in a study of OX40 agonist ivuxolimab in advanced cancers. Produced via immunoSEQ multiplex PCR; TCRdb's table is partial and in-frame only. Of approximately 71,000 clones listed, roughly 82% were seen once; the top ten hold roughly a tenth. Sequences were derived from CD4+ or CD8+ T cells sorted from blood, sampled in a trial of the OX40 agonist ivuxolimab. The receptors derive from an adult with an advanced solid tumor such as melanoma, head and neck, liver or kidney cancer. Both conserved end residues are part of each CDR3. The order of the fields is clone size, D gene, V gene, J gene, CDR3 DNA, CDR3 protein. A D gene is named only where the DNA matches it firmly. Clone size is stated in some rows and not others, as once, few, many or a class when expanded.

-	-	TRBV28	TRBJ1-1	TGTGCCAGCAGTTTAGACAGGTGGGGGGTAGATAACACTGAAGCTTTCTTT	CASSLDRWGVDNTEAFF
-	TRBD2	TRBV5-6	TRBJ2-3	TGTGCCAGCAGCTTAGCCTCTAGCGGGGGATACACAGATACGCAGTATTTT	CASSLASSGGYTDTQYF
-	-	TRBV7-2	TRBJ2-1	TGTGCCAGCACCCCTCAAAATGAGCAGTTCTTC	CASTPQNEQFF
-	-	TRBV2	TRBJ2-1	TGTGCCACCCACGGAGGGGGTTGGGGCAATGAGCAGTTCTTC	CATHGGGWGNEQFF
-	TRBD1	TRBV5-1	TRBJ1-2	TGCGCCAGCAGCTTGAATGGGGCCACAGGGGGCGCATTAGGCTACACCTTC	CASSLNGATGGALGYTF
-	-	TRBV9	TRBJ1-3	TGTGCCAGCAGCCCTCGGGACGGCGCCCGCTCTGGAAACACCATATATTTT	CASSPRDGARSGNTIYF
-	-	TRBV6-1	TRBJ1-1	TGTGCCAGCAGTGATCGGGGGGTGAACACTGAAGCTTTCTTT	CASSDRGVNTEAFF
many	-	TRBV5-1	TRBJ1-2	TGCGCCAGCAGCTTGCAGAATGCTAACTATGGCTACACCTTC	CASSLQNANYGYTF
-	TRBD2	TRBV18	TRBJ2-2	TGTGCCAGCACGACTAGCGGGGGGGCCTCCCTCGAAATGTTTTTT	CASTTSGGASLEMFF
-	TRBD1	TRBV19	TRBJ2-4	TGTGCCAGTAGTCCCCCTTGGGGACAGGGGGTAAACATTCAGTACTTC	CASSPPWGQGVNIQYF
-	-	TRBV18	TRBJ1-3	TGTGCCAGCTCCCGACAGGGAAACACCATATATTTT	CASSRQGNTIYF
once	TRBD1	TRBV30	TRBJ2-1	TGTGCCTGGAGTTCGCCAGGGGGTCCGTACAATGAGCAGTTCTTC	CAWSSPGGPYNEQFF
-	TRBD1	TRBV7-9	TRBJ2-3	TGTGCCAGCAGCCCCTATGACAGGGGTTTAACAGATACGCAGTATTTT	CASSPYDRGLTDTQYF
-	-	TRBV18	TRBJ1-1	TGTGCCAGCTCACAAGCGGGGCAGGGTGGAACTGAAGCTTTCTTT	CASSQAGQGGTEAFF
-	-	TRBV18	TRBJ1-2	TGTGCCAGCTCACCAGGGGGGGACAACTATGGCTACACCTTC	CASSPGGDNYGYTF
-	-	TRBV14	TRBJ2-4	TGTGCCAGCAGCCAAGTCCGCCGGGCCATTCAGTACTTC	CASSQVRRAIQYF
once	-	TRBV4-1	TRBJ2-3	TGCGCCAGCAGCCATTCCTTGACAGCTGGCACAGATACGCAGTATTTT	CASSHSLTAGTDTQYF
-	TRBD2	TRBV7-6	TRBJ2-1	TGTGCCAGCAGCTTAGGGGCGGGAGGCTACAATGAGCAGTTCTTC	CASSLGAGGYNEQFF
-	TRBD1	TRBV15	TRBJ1-4	TGTGCCACCAGCCGAGACAGGGACGTTAATGAAAAACTGTTTTTT	CATSRDRDVNEKLFF
few	-	TRBV19	TRBJ2-2	TGTGCCAGTAGAGGTTTCAGGGAGGACACCGGGGAGCTGTTTTTT	CASRGFREDTGELFF
-	-	TRBV18	TRBJ2-2	TGTGCCAGCTCCAAGGGTTGGGACACCGGGGAGCTGTTTTTT	CASSKGWDTGELFF
-	TRBD1	TRBV15	TRBJ1-5	TGTGCCACCAGGGAGGGGGCAACAGGGAATCAGCCCCAGCATTTT	CATREGATGNQPQHF
-	-	TRBV4-2	TRBJ1-4	TGTGCCAGCAGCTTGGATTTTGGTAATGAAAAACTGTTTTTT	CASSLDFGNEKLFF
once	TRBD2	TRBV6-5	TRBJ2-3	TGTGCCAGCAGTTACCGGGGGGGAATCACAGATACGCAGTATTTT	CASSYRGGITDTQYF
few	TRBD2	TRBV27	TRBJ2-1	TGTGCCAGCGGGAGACTAGCGGAAAGATACAATGAGCAGTTCTTC	CASGRLAERYNEQFF
once	-	TRBV4-2	TRBJ1-1	TGTGCCAGCAGTAAGCAGGGCCTCATGAACACTGAAGCTTTCTTT	CASSKQGLMNTEAFF
-	-	TRBV5-1	TRBJ1-3	TGCGCCAGCAGCTTGGACGGTTCTGGAAACACCATATATTTT	CASSLDGSGNTIYF
-	-	TRBV7-2	TRBJ2-7	TGTGCCAGCAGGAGGGTAGGGGGAGGCTACGAGCAGTACTTC	CASRRVGGGYEQYF
many	TRBD1	TRBV10-3	TRBJ1-1	TGTGCCATCAGGGACAGGCTCGAGAACACTGAAGCTTTCTTT	CAIRDRLENTEAFF
-	TRBD1	TRBV6-1	TRBJ2-7	TGTGCCAGCAGTGAAGCCGTTCAGGGACAGGCTTTCTCCTACGAGCAGTACTTC	CASSEAVQGQAFSYEQYF
-	-	TRBV19	TRBJ2-3	TGTGCCAGTAGTATAGGCAGTAGCACAGATACGCAGTATTTT	CASSIGSSTDTQYF
-	-	TRBV7-2	TRBJ1-5	TGTGCCAGCAGCCTCGACAGCAGAGGCCAGCCCCAGCATTTT	CASSLDSRGQPQHF
-	-	TRBV5-1	TRBJ2-3	TGCGCCAGCAGCTTGGCCACAGATACGCAGTATTTT	CASSLATDTQYF
-	-	TRBV19	TRBJ1-2	TGTGCCAGTAGCCGGGGGGAGGCGAACTATGGCTACACCTTC	CASSRGEANYGYTF
-	TRBD2	TRBV29-1	TRBJ2-1	TGCAGCGCCTTGGCTAGCGGGTACAATGAGCAGTTCTTC	CSALASGYNEQFF
-	TRBD1	TRBV5-3	TRBJ2-5	TGTGCCAGAAGCTTGGACAGGGGGGAGACCCAGTACTTC	CARSLDRGETQYF
-	-	TRBV5-4	TRBJ1-1	TGTGCCAGCAGCTTGGGGCAGGGGTTCGACACTGAAGCTTTCTTT	CASSLGQGFDTEAFF